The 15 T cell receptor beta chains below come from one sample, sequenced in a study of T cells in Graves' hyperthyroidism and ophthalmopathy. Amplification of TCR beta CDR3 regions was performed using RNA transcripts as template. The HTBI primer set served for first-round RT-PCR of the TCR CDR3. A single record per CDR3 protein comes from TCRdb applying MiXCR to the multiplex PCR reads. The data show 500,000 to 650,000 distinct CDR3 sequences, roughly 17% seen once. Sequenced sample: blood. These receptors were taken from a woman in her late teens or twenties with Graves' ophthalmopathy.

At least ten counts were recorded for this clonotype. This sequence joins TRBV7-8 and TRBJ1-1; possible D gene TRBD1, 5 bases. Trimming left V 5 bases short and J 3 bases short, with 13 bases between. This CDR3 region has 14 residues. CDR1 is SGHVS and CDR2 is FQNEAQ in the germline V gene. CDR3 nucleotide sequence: TGTGCCAGCAGCGAGACAGTCTTTGACACTGAAGCTTTCTTT. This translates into CASSETVFDTEAFF.

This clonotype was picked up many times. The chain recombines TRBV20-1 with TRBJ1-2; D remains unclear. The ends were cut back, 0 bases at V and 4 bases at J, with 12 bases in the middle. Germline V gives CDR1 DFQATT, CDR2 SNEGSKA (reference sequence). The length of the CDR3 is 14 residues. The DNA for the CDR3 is TGCAGTGCTAGAGACCCTTTAGAAGGCTATGGCTACACCTTC. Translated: CSARDPLEGYGYTF.

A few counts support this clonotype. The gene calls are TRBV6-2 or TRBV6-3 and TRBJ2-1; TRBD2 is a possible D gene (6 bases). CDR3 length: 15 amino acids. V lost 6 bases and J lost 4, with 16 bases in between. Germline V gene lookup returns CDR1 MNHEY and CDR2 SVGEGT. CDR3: CASRRLGEDYNEQFF. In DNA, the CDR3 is TGTGCCAGCAGACGACTAGGAGAAGATTACAATGAGCAGTTCTTC.

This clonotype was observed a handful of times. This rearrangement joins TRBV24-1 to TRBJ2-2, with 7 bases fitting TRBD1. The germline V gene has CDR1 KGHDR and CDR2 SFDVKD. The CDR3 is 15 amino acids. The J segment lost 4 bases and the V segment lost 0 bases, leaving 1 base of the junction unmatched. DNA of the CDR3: TGTGCCACCAGTGATTTGGAGGGGGCCACCGGGGAGCTGTTTTTT. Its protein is CATSDLEGATGELFF.

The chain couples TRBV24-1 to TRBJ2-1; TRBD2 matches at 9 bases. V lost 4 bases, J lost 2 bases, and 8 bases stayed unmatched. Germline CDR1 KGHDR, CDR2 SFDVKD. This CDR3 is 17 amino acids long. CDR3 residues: CATSDTRGREAYNEQFF. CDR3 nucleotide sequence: TGTGCCACCAGTGACACTCGCGGGAGGGAGGCCTACAATGAGCAGTTCTTC.

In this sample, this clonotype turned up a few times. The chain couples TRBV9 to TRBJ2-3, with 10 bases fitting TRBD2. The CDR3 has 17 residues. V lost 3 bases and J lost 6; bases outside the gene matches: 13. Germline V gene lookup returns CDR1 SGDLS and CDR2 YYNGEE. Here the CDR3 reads CASSAPGQRGGGDTQYF. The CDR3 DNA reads TGTGCCAGCAGCGCCCCTGGGCAGCGGGGGGGCGGTGATACGCAGTATTTT.

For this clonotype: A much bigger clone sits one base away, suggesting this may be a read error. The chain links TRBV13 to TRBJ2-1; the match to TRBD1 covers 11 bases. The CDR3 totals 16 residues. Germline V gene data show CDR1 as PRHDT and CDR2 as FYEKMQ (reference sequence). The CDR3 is CASSFWTGGSYNGQFF. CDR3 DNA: TGTGCCAGCAGCTTCTGGACAGGGGGCTCCTACAATGGGCAGTTCTTC. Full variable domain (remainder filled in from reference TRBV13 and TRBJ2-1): AAGVIQSPRHLIKEKRETATLKCYPIPRHDTVYWYQQGPGQDPQFLISFYEKMQSDKGSIPDRFSAQQFSDYHSELNMSSLELGDSALYFCASSFWTGGSYNGQFFGPGTRLTVL.

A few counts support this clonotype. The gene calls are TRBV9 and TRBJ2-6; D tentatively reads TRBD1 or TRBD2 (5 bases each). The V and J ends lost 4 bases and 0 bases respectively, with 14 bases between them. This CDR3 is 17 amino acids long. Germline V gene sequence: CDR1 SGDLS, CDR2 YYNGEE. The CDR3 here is CASSTRPGSSGANVLTF. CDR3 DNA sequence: TGTGCCAGCAGCACTCGTCCAGGGAGCTCTGGGGCCAACGTCCTGACTTTC.

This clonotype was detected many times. The CDR3 DNA reads TGTGCCAGCAGCTCCTCCGGGGAGCTGTTTTTT. Its protein product is CASSSSGELFF. This chain joins TRBV7-2 and TRBJ2-2; D is unclear. V lost 4 bases to trimming and J lost 6 bases, with 3 bases between them. The CDR3 runs to 11 residues. Germline CDR1 reads SGHTA; CDR2 reads FQGNSA. The full variable domain, in which reference TRBV7-2 and TRBJ2-2 provide the parts outside the CDR3, is GAGVSQSPSNKVTEKGKDVELRCDPISGHTALYWYRQSLGQGLEFLIYFQGNSAPDKSGLPSDRFSAERTGGSVSTLTIQRTQQEDSAVYLCASSSSGELFFGEGSRLTVL.

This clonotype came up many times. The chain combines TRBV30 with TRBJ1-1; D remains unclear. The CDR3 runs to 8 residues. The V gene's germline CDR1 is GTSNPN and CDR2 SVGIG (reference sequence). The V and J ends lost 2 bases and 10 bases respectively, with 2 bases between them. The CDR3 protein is CAWSLAFF. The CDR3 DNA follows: TGTGCCTGGAGTTTAGCTTTCTTT. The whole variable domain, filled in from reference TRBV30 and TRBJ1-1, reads SQTIHQWPATLVQPVGSPLSLECTVEGTSNPNLYWYRQAAGRGLQLLFYSVGIGQISSEVPQNLSASRPQDRQFILSSKKLLLSDSGFYLCAWSLAFFGQGTRLTVV.

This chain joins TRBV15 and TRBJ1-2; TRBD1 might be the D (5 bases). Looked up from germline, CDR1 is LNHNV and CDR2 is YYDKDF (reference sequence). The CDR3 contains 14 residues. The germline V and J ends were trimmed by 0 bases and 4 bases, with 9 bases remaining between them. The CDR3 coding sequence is TGTGCCACCAGCAGAGATCAGGGTACCTATGGCTACACCTTC. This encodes CATSRDQGTYGYTF.

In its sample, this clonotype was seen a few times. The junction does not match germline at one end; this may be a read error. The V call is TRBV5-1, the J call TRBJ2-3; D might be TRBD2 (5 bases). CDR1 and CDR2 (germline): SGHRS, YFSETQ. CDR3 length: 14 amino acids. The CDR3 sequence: CASSSAGPTDMQYF. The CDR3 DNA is TGCGCCAGCAGCTCCGCGGGCCCCACAGATATGCAGTATTTT.

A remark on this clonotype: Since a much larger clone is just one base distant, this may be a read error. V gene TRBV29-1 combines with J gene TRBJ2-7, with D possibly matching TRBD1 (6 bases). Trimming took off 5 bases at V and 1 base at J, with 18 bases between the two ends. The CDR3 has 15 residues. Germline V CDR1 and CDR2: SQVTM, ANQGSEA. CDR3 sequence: CSVQSGHHGSYEQYF. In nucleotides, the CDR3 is TGCAGCGTTCAATCGGGACACCACGGATCCTACGAGCAGTACTTC.

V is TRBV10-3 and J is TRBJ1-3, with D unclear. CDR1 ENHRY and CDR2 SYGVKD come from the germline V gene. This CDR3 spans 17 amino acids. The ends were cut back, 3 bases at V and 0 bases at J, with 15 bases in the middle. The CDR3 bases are TGTGCCATCAGTGAATCTCCTCTGAGGAGCTCTGGAAACACCATATATTTT. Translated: CAISESPLRSSGNTIYF.

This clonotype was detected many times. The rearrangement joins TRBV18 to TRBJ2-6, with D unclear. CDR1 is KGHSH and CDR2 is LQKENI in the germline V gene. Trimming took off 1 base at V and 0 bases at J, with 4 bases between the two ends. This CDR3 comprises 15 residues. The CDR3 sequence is CASSPRSSGANVLTF. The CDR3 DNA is TGTGCCAGCTCACCACGCAGCTCTGGGGCCAACGTCCTGACTTTC.